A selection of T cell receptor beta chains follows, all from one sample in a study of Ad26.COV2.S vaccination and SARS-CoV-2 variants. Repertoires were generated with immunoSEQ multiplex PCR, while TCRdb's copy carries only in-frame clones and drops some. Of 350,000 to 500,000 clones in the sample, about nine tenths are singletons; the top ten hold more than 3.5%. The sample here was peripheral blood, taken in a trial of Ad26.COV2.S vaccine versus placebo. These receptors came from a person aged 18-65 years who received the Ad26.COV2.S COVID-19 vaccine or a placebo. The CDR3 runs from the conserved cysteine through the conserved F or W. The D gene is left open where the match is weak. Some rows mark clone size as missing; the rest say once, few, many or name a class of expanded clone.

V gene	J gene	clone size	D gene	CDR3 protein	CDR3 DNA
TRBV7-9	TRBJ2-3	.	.	CATHWPIESADTQYF	TGTGCCACGCACTGGCCTATCGAGAGTGCAGATACGCAGTATTTT
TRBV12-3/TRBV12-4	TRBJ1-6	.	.	CASSPEGSPLHF	TGTGCCAGCAGTCCGGAGGGGTCACCCCTCCACTTT
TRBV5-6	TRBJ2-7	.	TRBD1	CASSHGPDRELVEQYF	TGTGCCAGCAGCCACGGACCGGACAGGGAGCTTGTCGAGCAGTACTTC
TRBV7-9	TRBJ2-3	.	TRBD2	CASSLRGIGGRPPTDTQYF	TGTGCCAGCAGCTTACGCGGTATAGGCGGGAGGCCCCCCACAGATACGCAGTATTTT
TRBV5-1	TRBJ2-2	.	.	CASSSSTGELFF	TGCGCCAGCAGCTCCTCCACCGGGGAGCTGTTTTTT
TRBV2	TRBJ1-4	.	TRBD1	CASRTDRGPNEKLFF	TGTGCCAGCAGGACAGACAGGGGCCCGAATGAAAAACTGTTTTTT
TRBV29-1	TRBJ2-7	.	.	CSVEKGAYEQYF	TGCAGCGTTGAAAAGGGAGCTTACGAGCAGTACTTC
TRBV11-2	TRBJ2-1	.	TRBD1	CASSQRITGAVNNEQFF	TGTGCCAGCAGCCAAAGAATCACAGGGGCGGTAAACAATGAGCAGTTCTTC
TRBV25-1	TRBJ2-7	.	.	CASSGAQWDEQYF	TGTGCCAGCAGCGGGGCTCAGTGGGACGAGCAGTACTTC
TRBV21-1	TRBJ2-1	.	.	CASSVSGRNEQFF	TGTGCCAGCAGTGTTAGCGGGAGGAATGAGCAGTTCTTC
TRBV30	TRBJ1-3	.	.	CAWGQSQPSGNTIYF	TGTGCCTGGGGACAGTCCCAACCCTCTGGAAACACCATATATTTT
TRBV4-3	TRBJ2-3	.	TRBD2	CASSPRASGMFTDTQYF	TGCGCCAGCAGCCCCAGGGCTAGCGGGATGTTCACAGATACGCAGTATTTT
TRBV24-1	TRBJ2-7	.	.	CATSDPRGAVNEQYF	TGTGCCACCAGTGATCCCAGGGGGGCTGTCAACGAGCAGTACTTC
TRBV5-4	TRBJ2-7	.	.	CASSLLEGREQYF	TGTGCCAGCAGCTTGCTAGAGGGGCGAGAGCAGTACTTC
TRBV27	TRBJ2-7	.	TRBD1	CASSPRQGGSYEQYF	TGTGCCAGCAGTCCCCGACAGGGGGGCTCCTACGAGCAGTACTTC
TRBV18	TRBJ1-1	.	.	CASSPYSTAGANFEAFF	TGTGCCAGCTCACCCTACTCGACGGCAGGGGCCAACTTTGAAGCTTTCTTT
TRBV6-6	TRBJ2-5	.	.	CASSTQGQETQYF	TGTGCCAGCAGTACGCAGGGACAAGAGACCCAGTACTTC
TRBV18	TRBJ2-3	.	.	CASSGTATDTQYF	TGTGCCAGCTCGGGGACGGCCACAGATACGCAGTATTTT
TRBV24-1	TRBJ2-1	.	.	CATSDKAGSVEQFF	TGTGCCACCAGTGACAAAGCGGGCTCCGTTGAGCAGTTCTTC
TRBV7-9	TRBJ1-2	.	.	CASSFSGRSDYGYTF	TGTGCCAGCAGCTTCTCGGGGCGGTCTGACTATGGCTACACCTTC
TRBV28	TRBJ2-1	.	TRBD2	CASSLVAGVNEQFF	TGTGCCAGCAGTTTAGTAGCGGGGGTCAATGAGCAGTTCTTC
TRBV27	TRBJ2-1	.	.	CASSAGLLNEQFF	TGTGCCAGCAGTGCGGGACTGCTCAATGAGCAGTTCTTC
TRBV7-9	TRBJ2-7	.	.	CASSLEWSGGPYEQYF	TGTGCCAGCAGCTTAGAATGGTCCGGGGGCCCCTACGAGCAGTACTTC
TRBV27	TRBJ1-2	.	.	CASSLANGSGYTF	TGTGCCAGCAGCCTGGCCAATGGCTCTGGCTACACCTTC
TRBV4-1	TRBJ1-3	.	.	CASSLQGSGNTIYF	TGCGCCAGCAGCCTCCAGGGATCTGGAAACACCATATATTTT
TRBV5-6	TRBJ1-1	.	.	CASSLVGGQDEAFF	TGTGCCAGCAGCTTGGTAGGGGGTCAGGATGAAGCTTTCTTT
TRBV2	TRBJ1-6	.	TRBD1	CASSLDRANSPLHF	TGTGCCAGCAGTTTGGACAGGGCAAATTCACCCCTCCACTTT
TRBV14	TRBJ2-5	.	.	CASSVGVIETQYF	TGTGCCAGCAGCGTAGGAGTAATAGAGACCCAGTACTTC
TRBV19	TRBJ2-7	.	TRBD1	CASSIETGSRREQYF	TGTGCCAGTAGTATTGAGACAGGGAGTCGTCGGGAGCAGTACTTC
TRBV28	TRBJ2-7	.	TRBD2	CASGTSGDDWYF	TGTGCCAGCGGGACTAGCGGGGATGATTGGTACTTC
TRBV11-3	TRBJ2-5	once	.	CASSLGGRGEETQYF	TGTGCCAGCAGCTTAGGCGGACGCGGGGAAGAGACCCAGTACTTC